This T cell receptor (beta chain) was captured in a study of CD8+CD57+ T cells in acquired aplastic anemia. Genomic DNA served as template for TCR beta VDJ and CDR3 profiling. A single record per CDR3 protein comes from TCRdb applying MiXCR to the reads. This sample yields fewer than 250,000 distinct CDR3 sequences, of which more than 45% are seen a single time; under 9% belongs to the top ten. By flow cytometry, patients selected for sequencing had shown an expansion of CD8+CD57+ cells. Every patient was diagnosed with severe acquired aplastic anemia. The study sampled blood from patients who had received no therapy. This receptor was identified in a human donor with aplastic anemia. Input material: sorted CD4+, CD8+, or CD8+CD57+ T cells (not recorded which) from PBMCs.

The CDR3, as DNA: TGTGCCAGCACCATCGCGGGAGTTAGCAATCAGCCCCAGCATTTT. It codes for CASTIAGVSNQPQHF. The genes are TRBV5-6 and TRBJ1-5; D remains ambiguous. CDR1 is SGHDT, CDR2 YYEEEE, per germline. V lost 6 bases to trimming and J lost 0 bases, with 13 bases between them. The CDR3 runs 15 residues.